The present entry profiles one TCR beta chain with its context. The PCR used 60 V beta and 13 J beta primers. Profiling relied on immunoSEQ multiplex PCR, and the TCRdb table lists in-frame clones only, not all of them. Among 90,000 or so clones listed, roughly 77% were seen once. This record comes from a study of glioma-infiltrating T cells after dendritic cell vaccination. About the study: Dendritic cells derived from monocytes and pulsed with autologous tumor lysate formed the vaccine.

CDR3 size: 15 residues. Germline V gene lookup returns CDR1 SGHRS and CDR2 YFSETQ. The V gene end was trimmed by 4 bases and the J gene end by 7 bases; junction bases not matched to a gene: 7. Time point noted: after dendritic cell vaccination, including at tumor progression/relapse. Before vaccination, two weeks after the third vaccination, and at progression, PBMC were collected. V usage is TRBV5-1 and J usage is TRBJ2-5; 13 nucleotides align to TRBD2. The sequences come from blood, collected after dendritic cell vaccination. This clonotype originated in a human donor with glioblastoma. The CDR3 here is CASSIRLAGGVTQYF. The DNA for the CDR3 is TGCGCCAGCAGCATTCGACTAGCGGGGGGAGTGACCCAGTACTTC.